Below are 20 T cell receptor beta chains sequenced from a single sample in a study of OX40 agonist ivuxolimab in advanced cancers. Method: immunoSEQ multiplex PCR; TCRdb's copy keeps in-frame clones and lacks some. Of roughly 60,000 clones listed, approximately 84% were seen once; the top ten hold about 2.9%. This specimen was CD4+ or CD8+ T cells sorted from blood, taken in a trial of the OX40 agonist ivuxolimab. All receptors come from an adult with an advanced solid tumor such as melanoma, head and neck, liver or kidney cancer.

This chain connects TRBV28 to TRBJ2-1; tentatively, D is TRBD1 or TRBD2 (5 bases each). The length of the CDR3 is 13 residues. The germline V gene encodes CDR1 MDHEN and CDR2 SYDVKM. The V end lost 8 bases, the J end lost 5 bases, and 13 bases lay between the germline ends. The CDR3 nucleotides are TGTGCCAGCCTTCTCCGGGGCAACAATGAGCAGTTCTTC. Its translation: CASLLRGNNEQFF. The whole variable domain, remainder taken from reference TRBV28 and TRBJ2-1, is DVKVTQSSRYLVKRTGEKVFLECVQDMDHENMFWYRQDPGLGLRLIYFSYDVKMKEKGDIPEGYSVSREKKERFSLILESASTNQTSMYLCASLLRGNNEQFFGPGTRLTVL.

This chain uses TRBV29-1 with TRBJ2-2; the match to TRBD2 covers 8 bases. Germline trimming cut 5 bases from V and 0 bases from J; bases unmatched to any gene: 5. This CDR3 spans 15 amino acids. Germline assignment: CDR1 SQVTM and CDR2 ANQGSEA. The CDR3 sequence is CSVSLAATNTGELFF. In DNA form, the CDR3 reads TGCAGCGTTTCACTAGCGGCCACGAACACCGGGGAGCTGTTTTTT.

This chain joins TRBV30 and TRBJ2-7; D unresolved. V was shortened by 1 base and J by 3 bases, with 4 bases between the two germline ends. The germline V gene has CDR1 GTSNPN and CDR2 SVGIG (reference sequence). This CDR3 has 11 residues. The CDR3 DNA follows: TGTGCCTGGAGTGGGAGCTACGAGCAGTACTTC. This encodes CAWSGSYEQYF.

V and J are TRBV28 and TRBJ2-7, with D unclear. CDR1 and CDR2 (germline): MDHEN, SYDVKM. V lost 1 base and J lost 2, with 6 bases in between. CDR3 length: 13 residues. The CDR3 here is CASSLSVPYEQYF. In DNA, the CDR3 is TGTGCCAGCAGTTTATCTGTTCCCTACGAGCAGTACTTC.

The chain is built from TRBV18 and TRBJ2-6, with D uncertain. Germline V gene data show CDR1 as KGHSH and CDR2 as LQKENI. V lost 5 bases and J 4 bases, leaving 12 bases between the germline ends. The CDR3 is 15 residues long. DNA for the CDR3: TGTGCCAGCTCATCCTCGGGCGCCGGGGCCAACGTCCTGACTTTC. Protein product: CASSSSGAGANVLTF.

This chain links TRBV2 with TRBJ2-7; 11 bases agree with TRBD2. The trim removed 7 bases at V and 4 bases at J, leaving 6 bases unmatched. There are 14 residues in the CDR3. The germline V gene has CDR1 SNHLY and CDR2 FYNNEI. This CDR3 reads CASKSLAGGYEQYF. CDR3 nucleotide sequence: TGTGCCAGCAAGTCTCTAGCGGGAGGTTACGAGCAGTACTTC.

This clone was recorded only once. The chain carries TRBV18 and TRBJ2-2, with D perhaps TRBD1 (5 bases). Germline CDR1 and CDR2: KGHSH and LQKENI. V lost 1 base and J 7 bases, leaving 16 bases between the germline ends. The CDR3 contains 16 residues. The CDR3, as DNA: TGTGCCAGCTCACCACGGATTGGGGCAGACAGCGGGGAGCTGTTTTTT. This sequence encodes CASSPRIGADSGELFF.

The count of this clone is one. DNA of the CDR3: TGTGCCAGCAGACGAACACAAGAGACCCAGTACTTC. This gives the protein CASRRTQETQYF. The V and J genes are TRBV7-9 and TRBJ2-5; D gene uncertain. The V gene's germline CDR1 is SEHNR and CDR2 FQNEAQ (reference sequence). There are 12 residues in the CDR3. V was trimmed by 6 bases and J by 2 bases, leaving 7 bases between them.

V is TRBV5-5 and J is TRBJ2-1, with a tentative D call TRBD2 (6 bases). The CDR3 runs 15 residues. Trimming shortened V by 0 bases and J by 4 bases, and 11 bases separated the two germline ends. Germline lookup yields CDR1 SGHKS and CDR2 YYEKEE (reference sequence). CDR3 DNA: TGTGCCAGCAGCTTGGGAGGGACTTTATACAATGAGCAGTTCTTC. Amino acids: CASSLGGTLYNEQFF.

The gene calls are TRBV7-9 and TRBJ2-1; D possibly uses TRBD1 or TRBD2 (5 bases each). The ends were cut back, 5 bases at V and 10 bases at J, with 18 bases in the middle. The CDR3 loop spans 14 amino acids. The V gene's germline CDR1 is SEHNR and CDR2 FQNEAQ (reference sequence). CDR3 region: CASSPRDDPREQFF. CDR3 bases: TGTGCCAGCAGCCCCCGGGACGACCCAAGGGAGCAGTTCTTC.

The V call is TRBV11-3, the J call TRBJ2-3; D perhaps matches TRBD2 (5 bases). The V gene lost 5 bases and the J gene lost 3 bases, with 6 bases spanning the gap. CDR1 and CDR2 (germline): SGHNT, YENEEA. The CDR3 spans 12 residues. In DNA form, the CDR3 reads TGTGCCAGCAGCCCGGGGACAGATACGCAGTATTTT. It yields the protein CASSPGTDTQYF.

The CDR3 nucleotides read TGTGCCAGCAGCTTAATTGGGGGAAGTGGTGGCTACACCTTC. Protein sequence: CASSLIGGSGGYTF. This rearrangement joins TRBV7-3 to TRBJ1-2, with D perhaps matching TRBD1 (5 bases). Germline CDR1 reads SGHTA; CDR2 reads FQGTGA. V lost 1 base, J lost 7 bases, and 13 bases lay in between. CDR3 length equals 14 residues.

The rearrangement uses TRBV10-1 and TRBJ1-3; D unclear. CDR1 is WNHNN and CDR2 is SYGVQD in the germline V gene (reference sequence). Trimming shortened V by 6 bases and J by 0 bases, and 9 bases separated the two germline ends. The CDR3 contains 14 residues. CDR3 protein: CASSPGSSGNTIYF. CDR3 DNA sequence: TGCGCCAGCAGCCCCGGGAGCTCTGGAAACACCATATATTTT.

The CDR3 reads CASSLALSYEQYF. The DNA for the CDR3 is TGTGCCAGCAGCTTAGCCCTCAGCTACGAGCAGTACTTC. The chain recombines TRBV7-3 with TRBJ2-7; D unresolved. The CDR3 consists of 13 residues. V lost 2 bases and J 3 bases, leaving 8 bases between the germline ends. CDR1 and CDR2 from the germline V gene are SGHTA and FQGTGA.

J is TRBJ2-1 and V is TRBV7-3; possible D gene TRBD2, 7 bases. With 2 bases removed from V and 4 bases from J, the gap between germline ends came to 12 bases. The CDR3 loop spans 15 amino acids. The germline CDR1 and CDR2 sequences are SGHTA and FQGTGA. The CDR3 here is CASSLGGAWYNEQFF. CDR3 sequence (DNA): TGTGCCAGCAGCTTAGGGGGGGCCTGGTACAATGAGCAGTTCTTC.

The rearrangement uses TRBV7-3 and TRBJ2-3; 8 bases match TRBD2. J gave up 3 bases and V 3 bases, and 5 bases lay outside the gene matches. CDR3 length equals 15 residues. Germline V gene sequence: CDR1 SGHTA, CDR2 FQGTGA. In DNA form, the CDR3 reads TGTGCCAGCAGCTTTACGGCTAGCGGGACAGATACGCAGTATTTT. Protein: CASSFTASGTDTQYF.

This sequence joins TRBV9 and TRBJ1-1; D uncertain. V lost 0 bases and J lost 0, with 9 bases in between. The CDR3 runs 15 residues. Germline CDR1 and CDR2: SGDLS and YYNGEE. The chain's CDR3 is CASSVGLGMNTEAFF. In DNA form, the CDR3 reads TGTGCCAGCAGCGTAGGATTGGGCATGAACACTGAAGCTTTCTTT.

This clone was counted between two and nine times. V and J are TRBV29-1 and TRBJ1-2; D is undetermined. The CDR3 is 14 amino acids. The V end was cut by 4 bases, the J end by 5 bases, with 17 bases between. Germline V CDR1 and CDR2: SQVTM, ANQGSEA. The DNA for the CDR3 is TGCAGCGTTGGGGATGATAGCACTATATATGGCTACACCTTC. It yields the protein CSVGDDSTIYGYTF.

This chain joins TRBV7-2 and TRBJ2-7, with D unresolved. This CDR3 is 13 amino acids long. Germline values: CDR1 SGHTA, CDR2 FQGNSA. Trimming stripped 3 bases from V and 7 bases from J, with 13 bases between. The CDR3 sequence is CASSLTVLREQYF. The CDR3 DNA reads as TGTGCCAGCAGCTTGACGGTCCTGAGGGAGCAGTACTTC.

The CDR3 DNA sequence: TGTGCCAGCAGTATTTCCTCCTACGAGCAGTACTTC. It specifies CASSISSYEQYF. The chain has TRBV28 and TRBJ2-5; D uncertain. Near its end, the DNA agrees better with TRBJ2-7, so the J call may be wrong. Germline V gene data show CDR1 as MDHEN and CDR2 as SYDVKM. This CDR3 contains 12 residues.